The clone carrying this T cell receptor (beta chain) was seen repeatedly, ten times or more. Its specificity is unknown. This sample stems from a study of neurological immune-mediated disorders. The study built unsorted libraries from 2 million PBMCs kept at -80 C. 5'RACE with 10-nucleotide random UMIs generated the cDNA. Sequencing of 15-18 subjects in each run yielded over 180 million TCR-beta sequences. One entry per CDR3 protein, called by TCRdb with MiXCR from the 5' RACE reads. Counted here are roughly 60,000 distinct CDR3 sequences, about an eighth occurring once; the ten biggest clones make up approximately 2%. The CDR3 extends over 13 amino acids. CDR1 WSHSY and CDR2 SAAADI come from the germline V gene. Trimming cost V 3 bases and J 4 bases, with 7 bases left between them. Overall study findings and caveats: The most TCR clonal expansion was seen in HTLV-1-associated myelopathy, and the least was seen in multiple sclerosis, which fell below healthy controls.

This sequence joins TRBV10-2 and TRBJ1-5; possible D gene TRBD1, 5 bases. Sequencing input: PBMCs. The clonotype was recovered from a man in his sixties in good health. Here the CDR3 reads CASSDRENQPQHF. In DNA, the CDR3 is TGCGCCAGCAGTGACAGGGAAAATCAGCCCCAGCATTTT.